The 5 T cell receptor beta chains reported below all come from one sample, sequenced in a study of blood T cell repertoires in COVID-19. Sequencing was performed with immunoSEQ multiplex PCR; in TCRdb, only in-frame clones are kept and a portion is missing. This sample carries about 130,000 clones, roughly four fifths of them seen once, and the ten largest clones take 18%. The material sequenced was PBMCs or T cells enriched from blood (not recorded which). Receptor source: a young man who had recovered from COVID-19.

The V call is TRBV18, the J call TRBJ2-5; D possibly corresponds to TRBD2 (5 bases). The CDR3 is made up of 13 amino acids. Trimming stripped 3 bases from V and 4 bases from J, with 9 bases between. The germline gives CDR1 KGHSH, CDR2 LQKENI. For the CDR3, the DNA is TGTGCCAGCTCACCCGGACTCCGAGAGACCCAGTACTTC. Its protein is CASSPGLRETQYF.

The V gene is TRBV6-4, the J gene TRBJ1-4; maybe TRBD1 (6 bases). CDR1 is MRHNA and CDR2 is SNTAGT in the germline V gene. This CDR3 has 15 amino acids. Deletions cut 4 bases from V and 0 bases from J, with 9 bases between. CDR3 sequence: CASSGGHPTNEKLFF. As DNA, the CDR3 is TGTGCCAGCAGTGGGGGACACCCAACTAATGAAAAACTGTTTTTT.

DNA for the CDR3: TGTGCCACAGGGACAGGGGTCACCGGGGAGCTGTTTTTT. Residues: CATGTGVTGELFF. The genes are TRBV2 and TRBJ2-2; 10 bases match TRBD1. CDR3 length equals 13 residues. Germline V gives CDR1 SNHLY, CDR2 FYNNEI. V lost 10 bases, J lost 4 bases, and 3 bases stayed unmatched.

The rearrangement joins TRBV11-3 to TRBJ2-1, with 7 bases that match TRBD2. V shed 1 base, J shed 2 bases, and the junction held 2 bases outside the gene matches. Germline V CDR1 and CDR2: SGHNT, YENEEA. The CDR3 totals 15 residues. CDR3 protein: CASSLVAGAYNEQFF. The DNA for the CDR3 is TGTGCCAGCAGCTTAGTGGCGGGAGCCTACAATGAGCAGTTCTTC.

The rearrangement uses TRBV19 and TRBJ2-7, with D perhaps TRBD2 (6 bases). V dropped 8 bases and J dropped 0 bases, with 23 bases sitting between them. This CDR3 comprises 17 residues. Germline CDR1 and CDR2: LNHDA and SQIVND (reference sequence). CDR3 coding DNA: TGTGCCAGTCTCTTCCCCCTGGGGGAGGAAAGCTCCTACGAGCAGTACGTC. This gives the protein CASLFPLGEESSYEQYV.